This section outlines one TCR beta chain sequence together with its context. The sample is drawn from a study of shared clonotypes between healthy human individuals. Some clones are missing from TCRdb's copy, which holds only in-frame ones; the method was immunoSEQ multiplex PCR. The repertoire has about 1.1 million clones, approximately 75% of them found once; the top ten carry almost 0.9%. CDR3 size: 16 residues. V was trimmed by 4 bases and J by 5 bases, leaving 20 bases between them. The germline gives CDR1 LNHDA, CDR2 SQIVND (reference sequence). The material sequenced was memory CD4+ T cells from PBMCs. This sample's subset: CD45RA-negative fraction. This receptor was obtained from a young man in good health. Some clones in this sample may be carry-over from other donors' samples. The chain links TRBV19 to TRBJ1-1; possible D gene TRBD1, 6 bases. CDR3 DNA: TGTGCCAGTAGTACTGACAGGAGGGGGAAGGGGACTGAAGCTTTCTTT. This encodes CASSTDRRGKGTEAFF.